Listed below are T cell receptor beta chains from one sample, sequenced in a study of CD8+ T cells in alopecia areata. Profiling relied on immunoSEQ multiplex PCR, and the TCRdb table lists in-frame clones only, not all of them. The top ten hold roughly 1.3% of the sample, which has 90,000 to 100,000 clones, more than 35% seen once. Sequenced: CD4+ T cells sorted from blood. These receptors were taken from a human donor with alopecia areata. Each CDR3 is given with its conserved first and last residue. D genes are given only for firm matches. Expanded clones are given a class, and other clones once, few, many or no size at all.

clone_size j_call d_call v_call cdr3_aa cdr3_nt
medium-sized TRBJ2-7 . TRBV18 CASSPDGQIEQYF TGTGCCAGCTCACCCGACGGACAGATCGAGCAGTACTTC
few TRBJ2-1 . TRBV7-2 CASSSNFNNEQFF TGTGCCAGCAGCTCCAACTTCAACAATGAGCAGTTCTTC
few TRBJ2-7 TRBD2 TRBV29-1 CSVQDRRLAGEPPREQYF TGCAGCGTTCAGGACAGGCGACTAGCGGGGGAACCTCCTAGGGAGCAGTACTTC
. TRBJ2-1 . TRBV15 CATSRDLDTNEQFF TGTGCCACCAGCAGAGATTTGGACACCAATGAGCAGTTCTTC
. TRBJ1-1 TRBD1 TRBV30 CAWSPDRGTEAFF TGTGCCTGGAGCCCGGACAGGGGGACTGAAGCTTTCTTT
few TRBJ1-2 . TRBV20-1 CSAGQSYGYTF TGCAGTGCCGGACAGAGCTATGGCTACACCTTC
. TRBJ2-1 TRBD2 TRBV7-2 CASSLSGGYYNEQFF TGTGCCAGCAGCTTAAGCGGGGGGTACTACAATGAGCAGTTCTTC
. TRBJ2-1 . TRBV14 CASSQGREAAFNEQFF TGTGCCAGCAGCCAAGGAAGGGAGGCCGCCTTCAATGAGCAGTTCTTC
. TRBJ2-7 . TRBV4-1 CASSTPAAGYEQYF TGCGCCAGCAGCACCCCGGCAGCGGGCTACGAGCAGTACTTC
. TRBJ1-1 . TRBV7-9 CASSPRGGGNTEAFF TGTGCCAGCAGCCCCAGGGGAGGGGGTAACACTGAAGCTTTCTTT
. TRBJ2-1 TRBD1 TRBV14 CASSLTGTGFHEQFF TGTGCCAGCAGCCTTACCGGGACAGGGTTCCATGAGCAGTTCTTC
few TRBJ1-2 . TRBV7-7 CASSTTGTGYTF TGTGCTAGCAGCACCACAGGGACCGGCTACACCTTC
. TRBJ2-7 . TRBV9 CASSVGQIYGEQYF TGTGCCAGCAGCGTCGGACAGATCTACGGAGAGCAGTACTTC
. TRBJ2-2 . TRBV30 CAWSVQINTGELFF TGTGCCTGGAGTGTACAGATAAACACCGGGGAGCTGTTTTTT
few TRBJ2-7 TRBD2 TRBV28 CASRTSGYEQYF TGTGCCAGCAGGACTAGCGGCTACGAGCAGTACTTC
. TRBJ2-7 . TRBV5-4 CASSFVDEQYF TGTGCCAGCAGCTTTGTCGACGAGCAGTACTTC
. TRBJ2-5 TRBD1 TRBV30 CAWRRDRDAETQYF TGTGCCTGGAGAAGAGACAGGGATGCAGAGACCCAGTACTTC
. TRBJ1-1 . TRBV10-3 CAISESVSAEAFF TGTGCCATCAGTGAGTCAGTCAGTGCTGAAGCTTTCTTT
few TRBJ2-2 TRBD1 TRBV2 CASGTEVTGELFF TGTGCCAGCGGGACAGAAGTAACCGGGGAGCTGTTTTTT
. TRBJ2-5 . TRBV4-2 CASSQEQGREETQYF TGTGCCAGCAGCCAAGAACAGGGTAGAGAGGAGACCCAGTACTTC
few TRBJ2-3 TRBD2 TRBV28 CASRKRRQRGLTSTDTQYF TGTGCCAGCAGAAAACGCCGGCAGCGGGGGCTAACTAGCACAGATACGCAGTATTTT
few TRBJ2-1 TRBD2 TRBV6-6 CASRRQAGGDNEQFF TGTGCCAGCAGGAGACAAGCGGGAGGCGACAATGAGCAGTTCTTC
once TRBJ2-5 . TRBV28 CASNIRGGEETQYF TGTGCCAGCAACATCAGGGGAGGGGAAGAGACCCAGTACTTC
. TRBJ2-5 . TRBV27 CASSLGETQYF TGTGCCAGCAGTTTAGGAGAGACCCAGTACTTC
few TRBJ2-1 TRBD2 TRBV7-9 CASSLAWEGRGNEQFF TGTGCCAGCAGCTTAGCGTGGGAGGGCCGTGGAAATGAGCAGTTCTTC
. TRBJ1-2 TRBD1 TRBV15 CATSSAGTGVFGYTF TGTGCCACCAGCAGTGCCGGGACAGGGGTATTTGGCTACACCTTC
. TRBJ2-1 . TRBV19 CASSLLGTPGRGEQFF TGTGCCAGTAGTTTGCTCGGGACACCTGGAAGGGGTGAGCAGTTCTTC
. TRBJ2-2 . TRBV30 CAWILFTGELFF TGTGCCTGGATCTTATTTACCGGGGAGCTGTTTTTT
. TRBJ2-7 TRBD1 TRBV10-1 CASSDRGRRGEQYF TGCGCCAGCAGTGACAGGGGGCGTCGGGGCGAGCAGTACTTC
. TRBJ2-5 TRBD2 TRBV7-9 CASSSPSGASAQYF TGTGCCAGCAGCTCCCCCAGCGGGGCCTCGGCCCAGTACTTC
. TRBJ1-1 . TRBV30 CAWSVPEMNTEAFF TGTGCCTGGAGTGTACCGGAGATGAACACTGAAGCTTTCTTT
. TRBJ2-3 TRBD2 TRBV5-1 CASTLGGYTDTQYF TGCGCCAGCACCCTGGGGGGGTACACAGATACGCAGTATTTT
. TRBJ1-2 . TRBV7-9 CASSLGAGAGDGYTF TGTGCCAGCAGCTTAGGTGCGGGGGCCGGGGACGGCTACACCTTC
few TRBJ1-5 TRBD1 TRBV6-6 CASSYSQGPQPQHF TGTGCCAGCAGTTACTCACAGGGGCCTCAGCCCCAGCATTTT
. TRBJ1-2 . TRBV30 CAWMGDGYTF TGTGCCTGGATGGGGGATGGCTACACCTTC
. TRBJ1-3 . TRBV29-1 CSVRAAASGNTIYF TGCAGCGTAAGGGCCGCCGCCTCTGGAAACACCATATATTTT
. TRBJ1-5 TRBD1 TRBV27 CASSSGTGLYDLYQPQHF TGTGCCAGCAGCTCCGGGACAGGGCTTTATGATCTTTATCAGCCCCAGCATTTT
. TRBJ2-5 . TRBV15 CATSRDAGRETQYF TGTGCCACCAGCAGAGACGCAGGGCGGGAGACCCAGTACTTC
. TRBJ2-5 . TRBV28 CASQSAGTQYF TGTGCCAGCCAATCGGCGGGGACCCAGTACTTC
few TRBJ1-1 . TRBV29-1 CTVMEAGSGTEAFF TGCACTGTGATGGAGGCAGGGTCGGGAACTGAAGCTTTCTTT
. TRBJ2-7 . TRBV28 CASSLAPYEQYF TGTGCCAGCAGTTTGGCACCTTACGAGCAGTACTTC
. TRBJ2-3 . TRBV5-4 CASSLQTDTQYF TGTGCCAGCAGCTTGCAGACAGATACGCAGTATTTT
. TRBJ1-2 . TRBV5-1 CASSLAMTGNYGYTF TGCGCCAGCAGCTTGGCAATGACGGGGAACTATGGCTACACCTTC